These T cell receptor beta chains were read from a single sample in a study of T cells in Graves' hyperthyroidism and ophthalmopathy. In TCRdb, the multiplex PCR reads were re-called with MiXCR into one record per CDR3 protein. The table shows some 440,000 distinct CDR3 sequences, with 15% to 18% occurring only once. Material for sequencing was blood. The source of these receptors is a woman between 18 and 29 years old with Graves' hyperthyroidism. CDR3s include the opening cysteine and the closing phenylalanine or tryptophan. A D gene is named only where the DNA matches it firmly. Size is omitted from some rows. Given values are once, few, many or a class for expanded clones.

v_gene	j_gene	abundance	d_gene	CDR3nt	CDR3aa
TRBV28	TRBJ2-1	few	NA	TGTGCCAGCAGCGAACAGGGACCCTACAATGAGCAGTTCTTC	CASSEQGPYNEQFF
TRBV7-3	TRBJ1-1	NA	TRBD1	TGTGCCAGCAGCTTATCGGGACAGGAGAACACTGAAGCTTTCTTT	CASSLSGQENTEAFF
TRBV3-1	TRBJ1-2	many	NA	TGTGCCAGCAGCCAAGAGGGAAATGGCTACACCTTC	CASSQEGNGYTF
TRBV3-1	TRBJ2-3	few	TRBD2	TGTGCCAGCGCTGCACGGGGGGACGGCACAGATACGCAGTATTTT	CASAARGDGTDTQYF
TRBV28	TRBJ1-2	many	NA	TGTGCCAGCCGCGAGGTTGGGGGTTATGGCTACACCTTC	CASREVGGYGYTF
TRBV6-2/TRBV6-3	TRBJ2-3	NA	TRBD2	TGTGCCAGCAGTTATTTAAGCGGGAGTCCGGGTACAGATACGCAGTATTTT	CASSYLSGSPGTDTQYF
TRBV28	TRBJ2-6	NA	NA	TGTGCCAGCAGGCAACTCGGAGCCTCTGGGGCCAACGTCCTGACTTTC	CASRQLGASGANVLTF
TRBV6-1	TRBJ1-5	many	NA	TGTGCCAGCAGTAACAGGGTTTTCCAGCCCCAGCATTTT	CASSNRVFQPQHF
TRBV28	TRBJ2-7	NA	TRBD2	TGTGCCAGTCTTGAGCGGGAGCCCCACGAGCAGTACTTC	CASLEREPHEQYF
TRBV19	TRBJ1-2	once	NA	TGTGCCAGTAAGGAATCGCCTCTCGCTAACTATGGCTACACCTTC	CASKESPLANYGYTF
TRBV11-3	TRBJ2-3	many	NA	TGTGCCAGCAGCGCCGGACACTCCACAGATACGCAGTATTTT	CASSAGHSTDTQYF
TRBV27	TRBJ2-2	NA	TRBD1	TGTGCCAGCAGGAAGAGAACAGGGGCAGCGAACACCGGGGAGCTGTTTTTT	CASRKRTGAANTGELFF